This TCR beta chain was recorded in a study of a mutant IDH1 vaccine in newly diagnosed glioma. In the study overall: Every participant had undergone radiotherapy, temozolomide, or both before, and most underwent both.

Time point of the sample: baseline, week 1 (first vaccination visit). Regarding treatment: pre-vaccination baseline after standard-of-care therapy. This CDR3 contains 13 residues. The ends were cut back, 7 bases at V and 4 bases at J, with 11 bases in the middle. The germline CDR1 and CDR2 sequences are MNHNS and SASEGT. TCRdb keeps only in-frame clones here, not all; method: immunoSEQ multiplex PCR. Of tens of thousands of clones in the sample, approximately 80% are singletons; the top ten hold roughly a fifth. This sample comprised PBMCs, obtained from a glioma patient treated with radiotherapy, temozolomide or both. The TCR comes from a young man with glioma. This sequence joins TRBV6-1 and TRBJ1-3, with D unclear. In DNA form, the CDR3 reads TGTGCCAGCACCCCCGGGCCCGGAAACACCATATATTTT. Protein sequence: CASTPGPGNTIYF.